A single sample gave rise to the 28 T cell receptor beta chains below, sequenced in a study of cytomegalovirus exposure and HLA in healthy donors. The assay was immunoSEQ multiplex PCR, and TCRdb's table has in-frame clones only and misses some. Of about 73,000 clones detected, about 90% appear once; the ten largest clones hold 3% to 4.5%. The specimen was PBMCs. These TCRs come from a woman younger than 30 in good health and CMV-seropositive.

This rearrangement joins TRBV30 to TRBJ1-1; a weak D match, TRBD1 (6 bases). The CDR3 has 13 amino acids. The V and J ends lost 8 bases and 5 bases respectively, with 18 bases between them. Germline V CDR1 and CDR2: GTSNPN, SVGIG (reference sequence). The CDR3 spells CARTQGFNTEAFF. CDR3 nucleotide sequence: TGTGCCCGCACACAGGGCTTTAATACTGAAGCTTTCTTT.

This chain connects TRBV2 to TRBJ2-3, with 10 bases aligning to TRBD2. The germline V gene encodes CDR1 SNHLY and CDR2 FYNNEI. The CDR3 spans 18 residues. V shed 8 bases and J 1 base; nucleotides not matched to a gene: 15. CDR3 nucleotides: TGTGCCAGCCAGAAGACGCCTAGCGGGAGTTTGGGCACAGATACGCAGTATTTT. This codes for CASQKTPSGSLGTDTQYF.

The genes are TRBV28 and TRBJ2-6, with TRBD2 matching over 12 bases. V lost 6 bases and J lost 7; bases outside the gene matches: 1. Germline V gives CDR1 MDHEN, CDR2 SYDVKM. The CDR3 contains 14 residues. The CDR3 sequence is CASRTSGSANVLTF. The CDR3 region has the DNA TGTGCCAGCAGGACTAGCGGGAGTGCCAACGTCCTGACTTTC.

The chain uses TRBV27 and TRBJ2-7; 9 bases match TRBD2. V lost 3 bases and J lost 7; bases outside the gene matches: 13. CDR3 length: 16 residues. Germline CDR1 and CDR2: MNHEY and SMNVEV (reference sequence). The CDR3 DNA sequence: TGTGCCAGCAGTTTCGGGCTAGCGGGGACCTTGGGTGAGCAGTACTTC. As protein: CASSFGLAGTLGEQYF.

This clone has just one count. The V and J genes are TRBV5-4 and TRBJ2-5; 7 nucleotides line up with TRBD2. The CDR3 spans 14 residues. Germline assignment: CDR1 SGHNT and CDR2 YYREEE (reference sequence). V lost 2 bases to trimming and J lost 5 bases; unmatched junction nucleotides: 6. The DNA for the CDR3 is TGTGCCAGCAGCTTTGGCGGGAGTTTTGAGACCCAGTACTTC. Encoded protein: CASSFGGSFETQYF.

In nucleotides, the CDR3 is TGTGCCAGCAGCTTAGTAGGGGTTGGTTTCGCCGGGGAGCTGTTTTTT. Encoded protein: CASSLVGVGFAGELFF. The rearrangement joins TRBV11-2 to TRBJ2-2, with TRBD1 as a possible D gene (5 bases). Between the trimmed V and J ends, which lost 1 base and 6 bases, there was a span of 15 bases. This CDR3 has 16 amino acids. The germline gives CDR1 SGHAT, CDR2 FQNNGV.

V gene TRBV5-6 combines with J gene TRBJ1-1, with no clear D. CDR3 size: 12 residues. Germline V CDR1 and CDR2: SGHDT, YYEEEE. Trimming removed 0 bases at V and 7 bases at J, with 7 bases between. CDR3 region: CASSLVQSEAFF. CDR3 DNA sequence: TGTGCCAGCAGCTTGGTACAGAGTGAAGCTTTCTTT.

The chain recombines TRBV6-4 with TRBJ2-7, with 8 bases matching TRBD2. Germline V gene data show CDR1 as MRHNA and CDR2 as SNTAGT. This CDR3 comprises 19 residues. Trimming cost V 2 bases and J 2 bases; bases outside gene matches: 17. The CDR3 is CASSDPVWLAGTLTYEQYF. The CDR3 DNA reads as TGTGCCAGCAGTGACCCGGTCTGGCTAGCGGGCACACTTACCTACGAGCAGTACTTC.

The CDR3 region is CASSPPGGANEQYF. CDR3 coding DNA: TGTGCCAGCTCACCCCCGGGGGGGGCGAACGAGCAGTACTTC. J is TRBJ2-7 and V is TRBV18, with TRBD2 matching over 8 bases. CDR1 is KGHSH, CDR2 LQKENI, per germline. V trimming: 3 bases; J trimming: 5 bases; junction bases outside the gene matches: 6. This CDR3 region has 14 residues.

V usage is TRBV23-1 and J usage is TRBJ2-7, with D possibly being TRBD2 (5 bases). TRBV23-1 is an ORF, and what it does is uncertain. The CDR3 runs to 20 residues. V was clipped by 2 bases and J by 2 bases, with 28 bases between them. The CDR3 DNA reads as TGCGCCAGCAGTCAACCTAGATTCAACCTGCACGGGGATGTGGCCTACGAGCAGTACTTC. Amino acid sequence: CASSQPRFNLHGDVAYEQYF.

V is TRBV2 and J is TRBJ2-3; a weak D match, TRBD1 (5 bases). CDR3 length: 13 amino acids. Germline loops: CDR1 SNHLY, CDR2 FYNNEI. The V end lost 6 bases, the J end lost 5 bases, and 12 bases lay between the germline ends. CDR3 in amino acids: CASRRPGLDTQYF. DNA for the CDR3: TGTGCCAGCAGACGACCAGGGTTAGATACGCAGTATTTT.

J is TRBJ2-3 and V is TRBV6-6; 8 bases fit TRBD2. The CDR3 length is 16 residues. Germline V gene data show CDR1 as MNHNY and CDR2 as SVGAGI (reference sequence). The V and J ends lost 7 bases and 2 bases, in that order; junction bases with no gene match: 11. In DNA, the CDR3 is TGTGCCAGCAACCCTATTGGAGCGGGGGCCACAGATACGCAGTATTTT. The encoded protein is CASNPIGAGATDTQYF.

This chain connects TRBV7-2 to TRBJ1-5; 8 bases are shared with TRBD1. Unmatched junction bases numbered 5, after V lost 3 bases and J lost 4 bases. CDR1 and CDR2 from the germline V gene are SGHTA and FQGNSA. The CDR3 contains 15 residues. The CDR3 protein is CASSLDRAPNQPQHF. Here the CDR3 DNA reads TGTGCCAGCAGCTTGGACAGGGCGCCGAATCAGCCCCAGCATTTT. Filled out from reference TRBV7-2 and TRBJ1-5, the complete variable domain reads GAGVSQSPSNKVTEKGKDVELRCDPISGHTALYWYRQSLGQGLEFLIYFQGNSAPDKSGLPSDRFSAERTGGSVSTLTIQRTQQEDSAVYLCASSLDRAPNQPQHFGDGTRLSIL.

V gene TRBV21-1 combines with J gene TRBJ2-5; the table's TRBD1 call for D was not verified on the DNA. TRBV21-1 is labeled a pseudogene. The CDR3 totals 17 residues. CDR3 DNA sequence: TGTGCCAGCAGCAAAGAGGACAGGGGGAATGATGGGGAGACCCAGTACTTC. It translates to CASSKEDRGNDGETQYF.

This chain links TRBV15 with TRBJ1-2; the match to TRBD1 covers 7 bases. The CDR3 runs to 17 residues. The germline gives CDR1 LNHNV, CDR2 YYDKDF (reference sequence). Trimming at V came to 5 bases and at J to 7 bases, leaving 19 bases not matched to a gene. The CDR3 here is CATSSEIRGIGGSGYTF. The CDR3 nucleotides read TGTGCCACCAGCTCCGAAATTAGAGGTATAGGGGGCTCTGGCTACACCTTC.

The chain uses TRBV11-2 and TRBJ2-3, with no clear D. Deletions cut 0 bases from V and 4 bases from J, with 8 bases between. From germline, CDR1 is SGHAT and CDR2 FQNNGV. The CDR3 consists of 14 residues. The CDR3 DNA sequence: TGTGCCAGCAGCTTAGATCGTTTGTCAGATACGCAGTATTTT. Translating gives CASSLDRLSDTQYF.

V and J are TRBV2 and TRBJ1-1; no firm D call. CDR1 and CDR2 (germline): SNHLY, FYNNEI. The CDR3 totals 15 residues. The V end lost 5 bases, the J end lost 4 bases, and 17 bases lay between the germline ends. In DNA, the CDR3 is TGTGCCAGCAGTCCGAGGGTCACAAGTACCACTGAAGCTTTCTTT. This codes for CASSPRVTSTTEAFF.

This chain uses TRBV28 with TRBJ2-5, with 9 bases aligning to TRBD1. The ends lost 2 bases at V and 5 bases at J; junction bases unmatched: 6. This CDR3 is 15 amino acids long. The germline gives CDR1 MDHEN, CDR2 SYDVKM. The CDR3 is CASSLNLDRGETQYF. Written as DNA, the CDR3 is TGTGCCAGCAGTTTAAACCTTGACAGGGGGGAGACCCAGTACTTC. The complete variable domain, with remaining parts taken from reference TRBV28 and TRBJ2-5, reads DVKVTQSSRYLVKRTGEKVFLECVQDMDHENMFWYRQDPGLGLRLIYFSYDVKMKEKGDIPEGYSVSREKKERFSLILESASTNQTSMYLCASSLNLDRGETQYFGPGTRLLVL.

CDR3 amino acids: CASSPGTGWDSNQPQHF. In nucleotides, the CDR3 is TGTGCCAGCAGCCCCGGGACAGGGTGGGATAGCAATCAGCCCCAGCATTTT. The chain combines TRBV7-6 with TRBJ1-5, with 9 bases identical to TRBD1. The germline V gene has CDR1 SGHVS and CDR2 FNYEAQ. With V trimmed by 5 bases and J by 0 bases, 8 bases remained unmatched. This CDR3 region has 17 residues.

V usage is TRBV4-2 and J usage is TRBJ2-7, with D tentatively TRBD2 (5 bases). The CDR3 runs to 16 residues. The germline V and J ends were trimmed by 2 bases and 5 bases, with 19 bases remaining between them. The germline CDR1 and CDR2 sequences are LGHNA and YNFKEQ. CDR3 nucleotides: TGTGCCAGCAGCCAATTCGGACGGAGGATCGAGCACGAGCAGTACTTC. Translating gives CASSQFGRRIEHEQYF.

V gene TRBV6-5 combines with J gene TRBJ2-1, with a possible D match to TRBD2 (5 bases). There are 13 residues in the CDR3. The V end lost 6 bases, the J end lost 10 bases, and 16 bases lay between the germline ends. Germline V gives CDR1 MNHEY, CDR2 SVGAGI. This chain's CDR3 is CASRPPLVREQFF. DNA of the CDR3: TGTGCCAGCAGACCCCCACTAGTAAGGGAGCAGTTCTTC.

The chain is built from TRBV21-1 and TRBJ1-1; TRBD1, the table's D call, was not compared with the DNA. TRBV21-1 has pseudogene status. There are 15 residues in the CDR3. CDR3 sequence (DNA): TGTGCCAGCAGCACCCCGACAGGGTCGAGCACTGAAGCTTTCTTT. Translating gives CASSTPTGSSTEAFF.

As DNA, the CDR3 is TGTGCCTGGAGTTTGTCGGTCTCTGGAAACACCATATATTTT. Protein sequence: CAWSLSVSGNTIYF. The genes are TRBV30 and TRBJ1-3, with D uncertain. The CDR3 extends over 14 amino acids. The germline gives CDR1 GTSNPN, CDR2 SVGIG (reference sequence). V gave up 2 bases and J gave up 0 bases, with 8 bases separating them.

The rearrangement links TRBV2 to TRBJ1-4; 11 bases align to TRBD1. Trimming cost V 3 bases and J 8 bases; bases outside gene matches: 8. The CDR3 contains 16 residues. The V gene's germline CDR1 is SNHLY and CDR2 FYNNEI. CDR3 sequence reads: CASSDGTGGYGEKLFF. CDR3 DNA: TGTGCCAGCAGTGACGGGACAGGGGGTTACGGGGAAAAACTGTTTTTT.

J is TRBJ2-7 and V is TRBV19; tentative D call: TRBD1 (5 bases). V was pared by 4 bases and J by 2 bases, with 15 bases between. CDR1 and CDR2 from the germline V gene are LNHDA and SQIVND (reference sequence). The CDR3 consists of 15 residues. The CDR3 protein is CASSSRPGWTYEQYF. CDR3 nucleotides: TGTGCCAGTAGTAGCCGGCCAGGGTGGACCTACGAGCAGTACTTC.

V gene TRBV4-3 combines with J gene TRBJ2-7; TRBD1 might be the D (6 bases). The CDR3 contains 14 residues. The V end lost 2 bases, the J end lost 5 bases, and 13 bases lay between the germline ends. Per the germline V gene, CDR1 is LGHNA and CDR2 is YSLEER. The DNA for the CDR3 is TGCGCCAGCAGCCAAAAACAGGGAAGTAACGAGCAGTACTTC. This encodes CASSQKQGSNEQYF.

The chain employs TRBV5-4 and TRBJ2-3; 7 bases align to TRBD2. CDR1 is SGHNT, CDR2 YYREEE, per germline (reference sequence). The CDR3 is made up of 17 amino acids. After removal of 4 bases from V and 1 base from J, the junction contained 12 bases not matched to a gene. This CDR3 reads CASSGALGGGGTDTQYF. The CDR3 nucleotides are TGTGCCAGCAGCGGAGCGCTTGGGGGAGGGGGCACAGATACGCAGTATTTT.

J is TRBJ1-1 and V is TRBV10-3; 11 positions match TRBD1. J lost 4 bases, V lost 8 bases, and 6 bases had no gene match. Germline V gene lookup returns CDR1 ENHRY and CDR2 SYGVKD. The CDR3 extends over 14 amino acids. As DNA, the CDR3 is TGTGCCATCTCCGGGACAGGGGGGAGCACTGAAGCTTTCTTT. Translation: CAISGTGGSTEAFF.